This T cell receptor (beta chain) was sequenced in a study of T cell repertoires in cytomegalovirus infection. At the level of the study: Indications of both CMV infection and matching HLA type were provided by public TCR beta signatures. General study points: The cumulative frequency of public TCR beta families distinguished individuals who carried CMV together with the relevant HLA. HLA-C-restricted, CMV-specific TCR beta clonotypes were dominant ex vivo.

A few counts support this clonotype. The antigen is undetermined. CDR3 length equals 14 residues. Germline V gene data show CDR1 as SGHAT and CDR2 as FQNNGV. The V end was cut by 1 base, the J end by 4 bases, with 11 bases between. Via MiXCR, TCRdb re-called the reads, giving one row per CDR3 protein. The repertoire consists of about 360,000 distinct CDR3 sequences, with approximately 18% occurring once and the leading ten covering 8.7%. V is TRBV11-2 and J is TRBJ2-7; D could derive from TRBD1 or TRBD2 (7 bases each). The receptor comes from a human donor in good health (CMV status not recorded). Some clones in this sample may be carry-over from other donors' samples. The specimen sequenced was PBMCs. CDR3 in DNA: TGTGCCAGCAGCTTAGTCAGGGGGGGGTACGAGCAGTACTTC. This gives the protein CASSLVRGGYEQYF.